A selection of T cell receptor beta chains follows, all from one sample in a study of blood T cell repertoires in COVID-19. Libraries were prepared by immunoSEQ multiplex PCR; TCRdb keeps only in-frame clonotypes and omits some of them. The repertoire holds 40,000 to 45,000 clones, with 87% as singletons. The sequenced sample was peripheral blood. The source of these receptors is a man in his 60s with acute or convalescent COVID-19. Both conserved end residues are part of each CDR3. The D gene is left open where the match is weak. The size field is filled for only some rows; it gives once, few, many or a size class.

-,TRBD1,TRBV10-3,TRBJ1-2,TGTGCCATCAACAGGGGACAGAGAGACTATGGCTACACCTTC,CAINRGQRDYGYTF
-,TRBD1,TRBV7-8,TRBJ1-2,TGTGCCAGCAGCACGCAGGGGGTTGTTTGGGGCTACACCTTC,CASSTQGVVWGYTF
medium-sized,TRBD2,TRBV6-5,TRBJ2-3,TGTGCCAGCATGAGCGGGGGGCCCACAGATACGCAGTATTTT,CASMSGGPTDTQYF
-,-,TRBV18,TRBJ2-6,TGTGCCAGCTCACCGACAGGAATCGGGGCCAACGTCCTGACTTTC,CASSPTGIGANVLTF
-,-,TRBV11-3,TRBJ2-1,TGTGCCAGCAGGACGTGGAGCTCAAGCTCCTACAATGAGCAGTTCTTC,CASRTWSSSSYNEQFF
-,TRBD1,TRBV2,TRBJ2-7,TGTGCCAGTGAAGGGACAGTCGGGCGGTACGAGCAGTACTTC,CASEGTVGRYEQYF
-,TRBD2,TRBV28,TRBJ2-7,TGTGCCAGCAGTCCCCCAACTAGCGGGGGCTACGAGCAGTACTTC,CASSPPTSGGYEQYF
-,TRBD1,TRBV7-2,TRBJ2-7,TGTGCCAGCAGCTTCGACAGGGGGTACGAGCAGTACTTC,CASSFDRGYEQYF
-,-,TRBV27,TRBJ1-2,TGTGCCAGCAGTTTGTCCCAGTCAACATATGGCTACACCTTC,CASSLSQSTYGYTF
-,-,TRBV7-9,TRBJ1-6,TGTGCCAGCAGCTTAGGTCAGGGGACGTTTAATTCACCCCTCCACTTT,CASSLGQGTFNSPLHF
-,TRBD1,TRBV10-3,TRBJ2-7,TGTGCCATCAGTGTAACCGGGACAGGGACCTCCTACGAGCAGTACTTC,CAISVTGTGTSYEQYF
-,-,TRBV6-5,TRBJ2-5,TGTGCCAGCAGTTACGGAGTCCTCCGAGAGACCCAGTACTTC,CASSYGVLRETQYF
-,TRBD1,TRBV5-5,TRBJ1-5,TGTGCCAGCAGCTCTGGGACAGGGGCTGTCGGTCAGCCCCAGCATTTT,CASSSGTGAVGQPQHF
-,-,TRBV13,TRBJ2-6,TGTGCCAGCAGGAGGGCCCTCTCTGGGGCCAACGTCCTGACTTTC,CASRRALSGANVLTF
-,-,TRBV19,TRBJ1-1,TGTGCCAGTAGTCACAGGAACACTGAAGCTTTCTTT,CASSHRNTEAFF
-,-,TRBV7-2,TRBJ1-2,TGTGCCAGCAGCTTAATGACTACAAACTATGGCTACACCTTC,CASSLMTTNYGYTF
-,-,TRBV30,TRBJ1-5,TGTGCCTGGAGTGGACACGGAGGTGCCAATCAGCCCCAGCATTTT,CAWSGHGGANQPQHF
-,TRBD1,TRBV30,TRBJ1-5,TGTGCCCTTGACAGGGGACGCAATCAGCCCCAGCATTTT,CALDRGRNQPQHF
-,-,TRBV2,TRBJ1-5,TGTGCCAGCAGGGAGGACAGCCAGAATCAGCCCCAGCATTTT,CASREDSQNQPQHF
once,TRBD1,TRBV19,TRBJ2-7,TGTGCCAGTAGTAACCGACAGGGCTACGAGCAGTACTTC,CASSNRQGYEQYF
-,TRBD1,TRBV12-3/TRBV12-4,TRBJ1-1,TGTGCCAGCACTCCTGACAGGGCGGAAGCTTTCTTT,CASTPDRAEAFF
-,TRBD1,TRBV24-1,TRBJ1-1,TGTGCCACCAAGGGGACAGAGAACACTGAAGCTTTCTTT,CATKGTENTEAFF
-,-,TRBV2,TRBJ2-1,TGTGCCAGCAGTGAAGAGACAGGCCTTACCTACAATGAGCAGTTCTTC,CASSEETGLTYNEQFF
once,TRBD2,TRBV7-2,TRBJ2-1,TGTGCCAGCAGCTTAGCGGGGAGGGAGAATGAGCAGTTCTTC,CASSLAGRENEQFF
-,TRBD1,TRBV7-2,TRBJ2-5,TGTGCCAGCAGTCAACGGACAGGGGGCATGAGCGGGACCCAGTACTTC,CASSQRTGGMSGTQYF
-,-,TRBV19,TRBJ1-2,TGTGCCAGTAGTACCCGGGGTTCAGGCCAATATGGCTACACCTTC,CASSTRGSGQYGYTF
-,-,TRBV27,TRBJ1-2,TGTGCCAGCAGTGTGACAGGTTTCTATGGCTACACCTTC,CASSVTGFYGYTF
-,TRBD1,TRBV24-1,TRBJ2-1,TGTGCCACCAGTGATTCTGGGGGTGGACAGGTAGCGTTCTTC,CATSDSGGGQVAFF
-,TRBD2,TRBV4-3,TRBJ2-7,TGCGCCAGCAGCCAAGTCGGGGGGGCAGGCTATCTCCACGAGCAGTACTTC,CASSQVGGAGYLHEQYF
-,TRBD1,TRBV29-1,TRBJ1-2,TGCAGCGTCCAACAGGGGGCTCCTAACTATGGCTACACCTTC,CSVQQGAPNYGYTF
-,-,TRBV7-2,TRBJ2-1,TGTGCCAGCAGCTTAGAAGTAGCGAGTTACAATGAGCAGTTCTTC,CASSLEVASYNEQFF